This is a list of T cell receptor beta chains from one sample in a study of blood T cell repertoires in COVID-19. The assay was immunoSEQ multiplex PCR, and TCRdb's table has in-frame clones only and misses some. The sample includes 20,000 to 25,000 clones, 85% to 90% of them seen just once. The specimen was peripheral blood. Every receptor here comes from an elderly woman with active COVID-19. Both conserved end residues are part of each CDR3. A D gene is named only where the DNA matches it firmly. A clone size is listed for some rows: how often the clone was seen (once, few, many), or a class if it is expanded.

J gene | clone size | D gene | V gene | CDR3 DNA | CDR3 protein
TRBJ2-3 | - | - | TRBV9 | TGTGCCAGCAGCGCGATTCAACGGGGGGCGATAGATACGCAGTATTTT | CASSAIQRGAIDTQYF
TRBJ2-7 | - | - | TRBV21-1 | TGTGCCAGCAGCAAAGGGAGGCCGGGACAGGAATTCCACGAGCAGTACTTC | CASSKGRPGQEFHEQYF
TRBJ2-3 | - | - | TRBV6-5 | TGTGCCAGCAGGGGGATAGGACTTTTCACAGATACGCAGTATTTT | CASRGIGLFTDTQYF
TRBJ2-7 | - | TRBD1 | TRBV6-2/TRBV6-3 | TGTGCCAGCAGCCACGAAATCCCGGGGACAGGAAACTACGAGCAGTACTTC | CASSHEIPGTGNYEQYF
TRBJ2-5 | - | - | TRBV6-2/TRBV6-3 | TGTGCCAGCAGTGCGATGACTAGACAAGAGACCCAGTACTTC | CASSAMTRQETQYF
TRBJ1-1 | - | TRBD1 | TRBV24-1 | TGTGCCACCAGTGATTTGCGACAGGGGGTAAAAACTGAAGCTTTCTTT | CATSDLRQGVKTEAFF
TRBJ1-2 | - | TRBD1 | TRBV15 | TGTGCCACCAGCAGAGATTTGGGACAGGGGGACTATGGCTACACCTTC | CATSRDLGQGDYGYTF
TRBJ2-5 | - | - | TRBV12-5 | TGTGCTAGTGGCCCCGTGGGAGCGGCCCAGTACTTC | CASGPVGAAQYF
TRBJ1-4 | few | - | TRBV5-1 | TGCGCCAGCAGCTTTTCCGGGACACAAGGGCTCAATGAAAAACTGTTTTTT | CASSFSGTQGLNEKLFF
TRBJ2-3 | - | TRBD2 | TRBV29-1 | TGCAGCGTTGCATACGGGACTACCACAGATACGCAGTATTTT | CSVAYGTTTDTQYF
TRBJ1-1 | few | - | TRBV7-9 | TGTGCCAGCAGCTTAGACGGGAGGATGACTGAAGCTTTCTTT | CASSLDGRMTEAFF
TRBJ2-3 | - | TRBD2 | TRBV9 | TGTGCCAGCAGCGTCTCTAGCGGGGGGGCCACAGATACGCAGTATTTT | CASSVSSGGATDTQYF
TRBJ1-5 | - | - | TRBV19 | TGTGCCAGTAGTAACCCGGGACAAATTCAGCCCCAGCATTTT | CASSNPGQIQPQHF
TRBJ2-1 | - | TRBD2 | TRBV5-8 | TGTGCCAGCAGCCGACTAGCGGGGGGGAATGAGCAGTTCTTC | CASSRLAGGNEQFF
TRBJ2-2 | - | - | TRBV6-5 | TGTGCCAGCAGGACAGTCAACACCGGGGAGCTGTTTTTT | CASRTVNTGELFF
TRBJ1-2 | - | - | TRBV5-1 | TGCGCCAGCAACCTCGACACCACGAGCTATGGCTACACCTTC | CASNLDTTSYGYTF
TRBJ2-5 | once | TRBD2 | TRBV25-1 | TGTGCCAGCAGCCGCGGGGGGGCTCCGGGAGAGACCCAGTACTTC | CASSRGGAPGETQYF
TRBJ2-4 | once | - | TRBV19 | TGTGCCAGTAGGCCAGGGGAACGGGGCGGGGGAGCCAAAAACATTCAGTACTTC | CASRPGERGGGAKNIQYF
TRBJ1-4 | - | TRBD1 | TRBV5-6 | TGTGCCAGCAGCCGGGACAGGGATGAAAAACTGTTTTTT | CASSRDRDEKLFF
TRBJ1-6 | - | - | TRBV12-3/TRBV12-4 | TGTGCCAGCAGTCCACTACCCCCGCACCTCCACTTT | CASSPLPPHLHF
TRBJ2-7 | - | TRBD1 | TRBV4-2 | TGTGCCAGCAGCCAAGCCCTCGGACAGGGGGGGGTAGTCGAGCAGTACTTC | CASSQALGQGGVVEQYF
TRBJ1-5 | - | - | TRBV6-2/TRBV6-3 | TGTGCCAGCAGTTACGGGAGGGTCGGCAATCAGCCCCAGCATTTT | CASSYGRVGNQPQHF
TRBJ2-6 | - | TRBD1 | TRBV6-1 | TGTGCCAGCACTGAGACAGGGTCCTTCTCTGGGGCCAACGTCCTGACTTTC | CASTETGSFSGANVLTF
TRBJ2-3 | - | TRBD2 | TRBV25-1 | TGTGCCAGCAGATCGGGGGGGGATACGCAGTATTTT | CASRSGGDTQYF
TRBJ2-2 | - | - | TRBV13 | TGTGCCAGCAGCTTCTGGGGCGGCGGAACCGGGGAGCTGTTTTTT | CASSFWGGGTGELFF
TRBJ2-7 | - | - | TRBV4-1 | TGCGCCAGCAGCCGCCGTAGTTATGAGCGGGACGAGCAGTACTTC | CASSRRSYERDEQYF
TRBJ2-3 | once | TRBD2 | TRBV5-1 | TGCGCCAGCAGCTTGGGAAATACTCTAGCGGGGGGAACAGATACGCAGTATTTT | CASSLGNTLAGGTDTQYF
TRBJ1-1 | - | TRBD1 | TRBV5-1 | TGCGCCAGCAGCTTGGCAGGGGGCGAGGGCGCTTTCTTT | CASSLAGGEGAFF
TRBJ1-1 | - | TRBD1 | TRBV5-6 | TGTGCCAGCAGCCTGGGGACAGCGAACACTGAAGCTTTCTTT | CASSLGTANTEAFF
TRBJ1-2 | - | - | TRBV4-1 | TGCGCCAGCAGCCAAGTTTTTTCAGAAAACTATGGCTACACCTTC | CASSQVFSENYGYTF
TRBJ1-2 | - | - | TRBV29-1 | TGCAGCGTTGAACTGGCGGCCTATGGCTACACCTTC | CSVELAAYGYTF
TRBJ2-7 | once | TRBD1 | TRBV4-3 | TGCGCCAGCAGCCAAGCCACCTCGACAGGGGGTTTATCCTACGAGCAGTACTTC | CASSQATSTGGLSYEQYF